This T cell receptor beta chain was obtained from a study of human T cells and chemical hapten exposure. Study results and caveats: Sensitization with DPC brought no change to TCRs above 1 in 1000 in frequency. Versus controls, significantly more large CDR3 similarity clusters arose from expanded TCRs.

Noted time point: pre-sensitization, week 0. This sample's treatment: therapeutic diphenylcyclopropenone sensitization with weekly scalp DPC. In its sample, this clonotype was seen many times. Its antigen is not identified. Within the library, unique molecular identifiers were attached to each individual cDNA molecule. TCRdb redid the calling of the RACE reads with MiXCR, one entry per CDR3 protein. The sample includes 300,000 to 450,000 distinct CDR3 sequences, around 5.5% seen only once; the top ten take about 2.5%. The CDR3 has 15 amino acids. Trimming shortened V by 4 bases and J by 4 bases, and 16 bases separated the two germline ends. The germline V gene encodes CDR1 LGHNA and CDR2 YSLEER.

This receptor was taken from a woman aged 45-65 years with alopecia areata. Some clones in this sample may be carry-over from other donors' samples. This specimen was whole blood, taken in connection with sensitization to the hapten diphenylcyclopropenone (DPC). V is TRBV4-3 and J is TRBJ1-2; D ambiguous. The chain's CDR3 is CASSPPGSSIYGYTF. DNA of the CDR3: TGCGCCAGCAGCCCGCCTGGGTCCTCAATCTATGGCTACACCTTC.